Following are 23 T cell receptor beta chains from one sample sequenced in a study of OX40 agonist ivuxolimab in advanced cancers. The assay was immunoSEQ multiplex PCR, and TCRdb's table has in-frame clones only and misses some. In the table there are 45,000 to 65,000 clones, about 85% of which are singletons. This specimen was CD4+ or CD8+ T cells sorted from blood, taken in a trial of the OX40 agonist ivuxolimab. The origin of the receptors is an adult with an advanced solid tumor such as melanoma, head and neck, liver or kidney cancer.

The gene calls are TRBV4-1 and TRBJ2-3, with 8 bases lining up with TRBD2. Germline V gives CDR1 MGHRA, CDR2 YSYEKL. J was trimmed by 7 bases and V by 7 bases; bases with no gene match: 10. The CDR3 loop spans 14 amino acids. CDR3 sequence (DNA): TGCGCCAGCAAGGGCGAACTAGCGGATTATACGCAGTATTTT. Amino acid sequence: CASKGELADYTQYF.

V is TRBV30 and J is TRBJ1-5; D possibly corresponds to TRBD1 (6 bases). CDR3 size: 13 residues. Germline CDR1 reads GTSNPN; CDR2 reads SVGIG (reference sequence). Deletions cut 2 bases from V and 4 bases from J, with 9 bases between. The CDR3 DNA reads as TGTGCCTGGAGTACAGGGTCAAATCAGCCCCAGCATTTT. Its protein is CAWSTGSNQPQHF. Using reference TRBV30 and TRBJ1-5 for the parts outside the CDR3, the full variable domain is SQTIHQWPATLVQPVGSPLSLECTVEGTSNPNLYWYRQAAGRGLQLLFYSVGIGQISSEVPQNLSASRPQDRQFILSSKKLLLSDSGFYLCAWSTGSNQPQHFGDGTRLSIL.

This sequence joins TRBV6-5 and TRBJ1-2, with D tentatively TRBD1 (6 bases). The V gene's germline CDR1 is MNHEY and CDR2 SVGAGI. This CDR3 comprises 16 residues. Between the trimmed V and J ends, which lost 2 bases and 2 bases, there was a span of 15 bases. CDR3 sequence: CASSYRYRQDNYGYTF. The CDR3 DNA reads TGTGCCAGCAGTTACCGATACCGACAGGACAACTATGGCTACACCTTC.

V usage is TRBV19 and J usage is TRBJ2-1; the D is unclear. CDR3 length equals 15 residues. The V and J ends lost 5 bases and 0 bases respectively, with 11 bases between them. CDR1 and CDR2 from the germline V gene are LNHDA and SQIVND (reference sequence). CDR3 nucleotide sequence: TGTGCCAGTAGTTCCGTTTGGGGCTCCTACAATGAGCAGTTCTTC. As protein: CASSSVWGSYNEQFF.

V gene TRBV4-2 combines with J gene TRBJ2-7; tentative D call: TRBD2 (6 bases). The CDR3 length is 16 residues. Trimming left V 0 bases short and J 7 bases short, with 19 bases between. Germline V gene data show CDR1 as LGHNA and CDR2 as YNFKEQ. CDR3 in amino acids: CASSQDVMVAVWEQYF. In DNA form, the CDR3 reads TGTGCCAGCAGCCAAGATGTTATGGTAGCGGTTTGGGAGCAGTACTTC.

The chain recombines TRBV30 with TRBJ1-1; D possibly corresponds to TRBD1 (5 bases). V lost 2 bases, J lost 7 bases, and 14 bases lay in between. The germline CDR1 and CDR2 sequences are GTSNPN and SVGIG (reference sequence). This CDR3 has 13 amino acids. The CDR3 region has the DNA TGTGCCTGGAGTCAGGATTGGGGCAGTGAAGCTTTCTTT. It encodes CAWSQDWGSEAFF.

This sequence joins TRBV6-1 and TRBJ2-5, with D possibly matching TRBD1 (7 bases). The end of the DNA aligns better with TRBJ2-7, so the J call may be wrong. The germline gives CDR1 MNHNS, CDR2 SASEGT. This CDR3 has 15 residues. CDR3 coding DNA: TGTGCCAGCAGTGAATGGTCAGGGGGAGGCGACGAGCAGTACTTC. It specifies CASSEWSGGGDEQYF.

This chain joins TRBV6-5 and TRBJ2-1, with D maybe TRBD1 (6 bases). Looked up from germline, CDR1 is MNHEY and CDR2 is SVGAGI. The CDR3 length is 16 residues. The germline V and J ends were trimmed by 2 bases and 7 bases, with 18 bases remaining between them. Here the CDR3 DNA reads TGTGCCAGCAGTTACGCAGCTATCGGACAGCATAATGAGCAGTTCTTC. Translated, it gives CASSYAAIGQHNEQFF.

This clone was seen only a few times. The V and J genes are TRBV30 and TRBJ1-1; D remains ambiguous. Per germline, CDR1 GTSNPN and CDR2 SVGIG (reference sequence). This CDR3 contains 11 residues. V lost 0 bases and J 6 bases, leaving 5 bases between the germline ends. CDR3 nucleotide sequence: TGTGCCTGGAGTGTACCCCCTGAAGCTTTCTTT. It translates to CAWSVPPEAFF.

Here the CDR3 reads CASSAGDYNEQFF. The CDR3 DNA reads TGTGCCAGCAGCGCGGGAGACTACAATGAGCAGTTCTTC. The gene calls are TRBV5-4 and TRBJ2-1, with 7 bases matching TRBD2. Losses at the gene ends were 4 bases for V and 3 bases for J; bases not matched to a gene: 1. CDR1 is SGHNT, CDR2 YYREEE, per germline (reference sequence). The CDR3 is 13 residues long.

The chain uses TRBV27 and TRBJ2-1; TRBD2 aligns across 11 bases. V was clipped by 1 base and J by 5 bases; unmatched bases: 4. Germline CDR1 reads MNHEY; CDR2 reads SMNVEV (reference sequence). The length of the CDR3 is 16 residues. The CDR3 loop is CASSLLTSGGHNEQFF. In DNA form, the CDR3 reads TGTGCCAGCAGTTTATTAACTAGCGGGGGACACAATGAGCAGTTCTTC.

The chain recombines TRBV19 with TRBJ1-5, with D unresolved. Looked up from germline, CDR1 is LNHDA and CDR2 is SQIVND (reference sequence). V shed 8 bases and J shed 0 bases, with 8 bases lying between them. The CDR3 is 13 amino acids. CDR3 loop: CASGPYSNQPQHF. CDR3 DNA: TGTGCCAGTGGCCCGTATAGCAATCAGCCCCAGCATTTT.

The chain combines TRBV10-3 with TRBJ2-3; TRBD2 matches 8 bases. Looked up from germline, CDR1 is ENHRY and CDR2 is SYGVKD. V shed 3 bases and J 1 base; nucleotides not matched to a gene: 3. This CDR3 contains 15 residues. This CDR3 is CAISDPGGGTDTQYF. The CDR3 region has the DNA TGTGCCATCAGTGACCCGGGGGGGGGCACAGATACGCAGTATTTT.

The chain is built from TRBV14 and TRBJ2-7; 8 bases are shared with TRBD1. This CDR3 contains 15 residues. CDR1 is SGHDN, CDR2 FVKESK, per germline. J was trimmed by 1 base and V by 5 bases; bases with no gene match: 7. The CDR3 here is CASSATGTGSYEQYF. CDR3 in DNA: TGTGCCAGCAGCGCAACCGGGACAGGTTCCTACGAGCAGTACTTC.

The chain joins TRBV2 to TRBJ2-7; no definite D call. With 7 bases removed from V and 7 bases from J, the gap between germline ends came to 11 bases. Germline V lookup: CDR1 SNHLY, CDR2 FYNNEI. The CDR3 contains 11 residues. CDR3 DNA: TGTGCCAGCACCTATATATGGGAGCAGTACTTC. It yields the protein CASTYIWEQYF.

The chain recombines TRBV27 with TRBJ2-7; 9 nucleotides line up with TRBD2. The V gene's germline CDR1 is MNHEY and CDR2 SMNVEV (reference sequence). Trimming cost V 3 bases and J 3 bases; bases outside gene matches: 6. This CDR3 is built from 15 residues. The CDR3 DNA reads TGTGCCAGCAGTTTTACAGGGACTAGCCACTACGAGCAGTACTTC. It is translated as CASSFTGTSHYEQYF.

V is TRBV7-6 and J is TRBJ2-7; D remains unclear. The V end was cut by 1 base, the J end by 0 bases, with 7 bases between. The CDR3 runs 14 residues. Germline V lookup: CDR1 SGHVS, CDR2 FNYEAQ. CDR3 nucleotide sequence: TGTGCCAGCAGCTTAGGGGGTAACTCCTACGAGCAGTACTTC. It is translated as CASSLGGNSYEQYF.

With regard to this clone: This may stem from a read error, because a much larger clone lies one nucleotide away. This same CDR3 is encoded by further DNA sequences in the sample. CDR3 sequence reads: CASRGGMHQPQHF. CDR3 nucleotide sequence: TGTGCCAGTAGGGGGGGCATGCATCAGCCCCAGCATTTT. The chain couples TRBV6-1 to TRBJ1-5, with a possible D match to TRBD1 (6 bases). The CDR3 covers 13 residues. In germline, CDR1 is MNHNS, CDR2 SASEGT. The V gene lost 9 bases and the J gene lost 5 bases, with 14 bases spanning the gap.

This chain uses TRBV30 with TRBJ1-3, with D hard to call. V lost 3 bases, J lost 0 bases, and 9 bases lay in between. CDR1 and CDR2 (germline): GTSNPN, SVGIG (reference sequence). CDR3 size: 14 residues. In DNA, the CDR3 is TGTGCCTGGAGCCTGGACGGCTCTGGAAACACCATATATTTT. Its translation: CAWSLDGSGNTIYF.

The chain links TRBV30 to TRBJ1-2, with a weak D call TRBD1 (6 bases). V was pared by 5 bases and J by 8 bases, with 15 bases between. CDR3 length: 12 amino acids. From germline, CDR1 is GTSNPN and CDR2 SVGIG (reference sequence). DNA of the CDR3: TGTGCCTGGGAGTATGGGGGCCGGGGCTACACCTTC. It is translated as CAWEYGGRGYTF.

J is TRBJ1-1 and V is TRBV10-3; 7 nucleotides line up with TRBD1. This CDR3 comprises 16 residues. CDR1 is ENHRY, CDR2 SYGVKD, per germline. V was pared by 2 bases and J by 1 base, with 7 bases of the junction left unmatched. CDR3 region: CAISEDAQGRNTEAFF. The CDR3 DNA is TGTGCCATCAGTGAGGATGCACAGGGGCGGAACACTGAAGCTTTCTTT.

The chain is built from TRBV9 and TRBJ2-1; the D call may be TRBD1 or TRBD2 (5 bases each). Germline loops: CDR1 SGDLS, CDR2 YYNGEE. The CDR3 loop spans 12 amino acids. V gave up 3 bases and J gave up 7 bases, with 8 bases separating them. The CDR3 loop is CASSEWGNEQFF. CDR3 DNA: TGTGCCAGCAGCGAGTGGGGGAATGAGCAGTTCTTC.

This clone was detected once. The CDR3 coding sequence is TGCAGCGTGGCCGGGCAGGGGATGAACACCGGGGAGCTGTTTTTT. Translation: CSVAGQGMNTGELFF. The chain recombines TRBV29-1 with TRBJ2-2; a possible D gene is TRBD1 (6 bases). V was cut by 6 bases and J by 1 base, with 15 bases left in between. The CDR3 is made up of 15 amino acids. Looked up from germline, CDR1 is SQVTM and CDR2 is ANQGSEA.